This paragraph reports one TCR beta chain. Antigen specificity is unknown. This sample was taken from a study of cytomegalovirus exposure and HLA in healthy donors. In the study overall: Early release data held approximately 81 million unique TCRs from HLA-typed donors.

The study ran its PCR with 60 Vbeta and 13 Jbeta primers. Sequencing used immunoSEQ multiplex PCR; TCRdb keeps in-frame clones, though not all of them. The sample holds about 250,000 clones, about 80% seen once. Overall study findings and caveats: Most CMV-associated TCR beta chains were later found to appear HLA-restricted. Later findings reportedly placed an Asian-associated ancestry cluster below the approximately 620-donor mean for N-insertions. HLA-A and HLA-B allele assignments for most subjects were reportedly predicted accurately using TCR beta sequences.

V was pared by 1 base and J by 4 bases, with 4 bases between. There are 12 residues in the CDR3. The V gene's germline CDR1 is KGHSH and CDR2 LQKENI. This chain uses TRBV18 with TRBJ2-5; D not certain. The material sequenced was PBMCs. This TCR derives from a girl aged 2 to 9 in good health and CMV-seronegative. The CDR3 reads CASSPRPETQYF. CDR3 in DNA: TGTGCCAGCTCACCACGGCCAGAGACCCAGTACTTC.